This T cell receptor (beta chain) originates from a study of T cell responses to AZD1222 COVID-19 vaccine. Of note for this clone: Its target is not known.

TCRdb's copy holds only in-frame clones and misses some; the assay was immunoSEQ multiplex PCR. The table lists fewer than 150,000 clones, approximately 88% of them singletons. The CDR3 loop spans 14 amino acids. Trimming took 2 bases from V and 0 from J, leaving 7 bases between them. Looked up from germline, CDR1 is MNHEY and CDR2 is SVGAGI. Findings and caveats of the study: Just a handful of people given AZD1222 tested seropositive at baseline. The donor cohort was predominantly white British with a female majority, and clonal diversity may have been underestimated.

J is TRBJ1-1 and V is TRBV6-5, with a tentative D call TRBD1 (6 bases). The source is an adult who received the AZD1222 COVID-19 vaccine. Specimen: peripheral blood, collected 28 days after the second AZD1222 dose. Written as DNA, the CDR3 is TGTGCCAGCAGTTACCGACAGGTGAACACTGAAGCTTTCTTT. Protein sequence: CASSYRQVNTEAFF.